This TCR beta chain was observed in a study of beta chain features in type 1 diabetes. Study-wide findings and caveats: A potential influence of HLA type upon TCRB rearrangement remained unresolved herein. All four CD4+ subsets of Type 1 diabetes patients contained TCRB CDR3s that were moderately but significantly shorter. Compared to healthy donors, patients appeared to have naive, central memory and Treg TCRB repertoires that were more alike.

The CDR3 is 13 residues long. V dropped 10 bases and J dropped 0 bases, with 10 bases sitting between them. Germline CDR1 reads MNHEY; CDR2 reads SVGAGI. Comment on this clone: The target antigen is unknown.

TCRB transcripts that were expressed got sequenced, as all of the isolated RNA had been reverse transcribed. Generated by immunoSEQ multiplex PCR, the TCRdb table keeps only in-frame clones and is missing some. This repertoire shows around 500,000 clones, 30% found once; its top ten account for about 0.065%. Heparinised blood was drawn once per donor, averaging roughly 120 mL. The source of this sequence is a man between 18 and 29 years old in good health. V gene TRBV6-5 combines with J gene TRBJ2-4; D unresolved. The sequencing input was naive CD4+ T cells from blood. As DNA, the CDR3 is TGTGCCACCAAAAGCCTAGCCAAAAACATTCAGTACTTC. It codes for CATKSLAKNIQYF.